This TCR beta chain was identified in a study of cytomegalovirus exposure and HLA in healthy donors (dated 2017 in TCRdb). About the study as a whole: A later analysis indicated that the roughly 120 validation repertoires were generated on the platform also employed for the 600 to 750 repertoires of the first cohort. To predict cytomegalovirus infection status, the study combined high-throughput TCR immunosequencing, statistical association of individual TCRs with disease status, and machine learning. In addition to the first cohort of 666 subjects, a separate validation cohort of about 120 different subjects was used. The aim of the study was to test whether cataloging public T cell receptors could identify signatures of past pathogen exposure.

V and J are trimmed by 6 bases and 2 bases, and the gene matches miss 0 bases of the junction. According to the germline V gene (reference sequence), CDR1 reads LNHDA and CDR2 reads SQIVND. The CDR3 starts with the cysteine, ends with the phenylalanine, and has 12 residues. The kept DNA is CDR3 alone, 36 bases in frame from the first base. Donors formed part of the validation cohort, which comprised over a hundred subjects and was distinct from the first cohort of several hundred subjects. Summary of the overall study and its limitations: A later analysis found that TCRs clustered in the first cohort also tended to co-occur in the roughly 120 validation repertoires, with approximately 94% of cluster scores above 0. A few of the identified cytomegalovirus-associated TCR beta chains were confirmed in vitro to be specific for cytomegalovirus antigens. The authors suggested that the approach could potentially be extended to other disease states and immunological phenotypes. The study gave a list of about 160 TCR beta chains associated with cytomegalovirus. Most TCR sequences were observed very rarely across donors, whereas some public TCRs were present in many individuals. The classifier was reported to diagnose cytomegalovirus status with high specificity and sensitivity in both the original cohort and the validation cohort. All 120 or so repertoires were used to score co-occurrence in the validation cohort in a later analysis, because that analysis had no HLA typing for the cohort.

The library was generated by the immunoSEQ multiplex PCR assay. In the paper's pipeline: A statistical classification framework was built to diagnose cytomegalovirus status from the catalog of TCR beta chain sequences. This is the immuneACCESS table as TCRdb keeps it, with only in-frame sequences that have V and J called. A part of the clones is gone; compared with another copy, unresolved V genes explain less than half, and the rest is unexplained. The D gene and trimming were derived from the DNA, and the V and J assignments and clone size from that table. This sample is represented by about 82,000 clones; 85% to 95% of them were singletons. Together, the top ten hold roughly 0.75% of the sample. A word on this clone: This clone's antigen is unknown. Within one base of it there is no much larger clone, and no base qualities were kept.

This TCR derives from a woman aged 18-29 years in good health and CMV-seronegative. The sequence joins TRBV19 to TRBJ1-2; 7 bases in the junction line up with TRBD1. Source material: PBMCs. Here is the DNA: TGTGCCAGTAGGGGACAGAACTATGGCTACACCTTC. The resulting protein is CASRGQNYGYTF.